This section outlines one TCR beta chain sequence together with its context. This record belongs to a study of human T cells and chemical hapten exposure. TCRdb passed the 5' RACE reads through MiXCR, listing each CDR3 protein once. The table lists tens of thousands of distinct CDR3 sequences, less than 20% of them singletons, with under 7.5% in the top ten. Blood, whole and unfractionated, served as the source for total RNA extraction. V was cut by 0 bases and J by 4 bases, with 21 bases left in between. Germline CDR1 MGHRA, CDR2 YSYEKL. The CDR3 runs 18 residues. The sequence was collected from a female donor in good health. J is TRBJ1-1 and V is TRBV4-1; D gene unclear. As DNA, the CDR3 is TGCGCCAGCAGCCAAGACGGCATTGTTGACGGTACATTCACTGAAGCTTTCTTT. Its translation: CASSQDGIVDGTFTEAFF.